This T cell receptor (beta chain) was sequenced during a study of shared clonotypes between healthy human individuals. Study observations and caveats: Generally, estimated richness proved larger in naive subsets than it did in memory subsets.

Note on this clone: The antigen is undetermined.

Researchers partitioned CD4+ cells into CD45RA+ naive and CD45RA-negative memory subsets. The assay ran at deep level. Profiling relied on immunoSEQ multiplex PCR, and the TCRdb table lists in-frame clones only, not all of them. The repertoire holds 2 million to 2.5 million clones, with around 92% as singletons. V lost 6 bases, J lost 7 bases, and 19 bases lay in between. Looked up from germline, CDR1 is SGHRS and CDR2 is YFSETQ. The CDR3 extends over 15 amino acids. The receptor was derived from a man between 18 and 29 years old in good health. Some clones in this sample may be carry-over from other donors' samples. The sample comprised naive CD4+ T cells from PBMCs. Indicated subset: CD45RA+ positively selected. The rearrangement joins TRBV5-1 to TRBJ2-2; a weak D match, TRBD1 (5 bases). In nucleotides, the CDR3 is TGCGCCAGCACCACTCAGAATGCTAGGGGCGGGGAGCTGTTTTTT. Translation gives CASTTQNARGGELFF.